This T cell receptor (beta chain) was observed in a study of OX40 agonist ivuxolimab in advanced cancers. About the research overall: Patients were infused with ivuxolimab every 2 weeks at 0.01 to 10 mg/kg. Participants, 65% to 85% male, averaged about 56 years of age, ranging from about 23 to 90.

Germline V gene sequence: CDR1 SGHTA, CDR2 FQGNSA. This CDR3 contains 15 residues. Study-level results: Some patients who did not respond also had low normalized T-cell clonal expansion. Clones of CD4+ and CD8+ blood T cells grew by week 6 at doses of 0.1 to 3.0 mg/kg.

Regarding this clone: Its target is not known. Mismatch with germline at one junction end may stem from a read error.

Here immunoSEQ multiplex PCR was the method, and the copy in TCRdb shows in-frame clones only, minus some. The sample consists of under 95,000 clones, roughly 84% of them appearing once. The TCR was taken from an adult with an advanced solid tumor such as melanoma, head and neck, liver or kidney cancer. The chain is built from TRBV7-2 and TRBJ2-5, with unresolved D. This material consisted of CD4+ or CD8+ T cells sorted from blood, taken in a trial of the OX40 agonist ivuxolimab. As DNA, the CDR3 is TGTGCCAGCAGCTTATCGAGAGTCTCTCAAGGGACCCAGTACTTC. Translated: CASSLSRVSQGTQYF.